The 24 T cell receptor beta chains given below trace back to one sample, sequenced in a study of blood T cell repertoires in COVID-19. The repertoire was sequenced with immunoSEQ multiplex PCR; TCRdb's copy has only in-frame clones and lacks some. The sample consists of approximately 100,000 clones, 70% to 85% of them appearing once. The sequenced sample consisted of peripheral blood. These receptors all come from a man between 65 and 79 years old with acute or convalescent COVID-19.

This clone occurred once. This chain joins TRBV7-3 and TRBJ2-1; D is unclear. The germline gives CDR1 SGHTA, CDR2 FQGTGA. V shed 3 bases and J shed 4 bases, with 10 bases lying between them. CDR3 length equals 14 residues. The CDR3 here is CASSFGWSYNEQFF. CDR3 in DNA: TGTGCCAGCAGCTTTGGTTGGAGTTACAATGAGCAGTTCTTC.

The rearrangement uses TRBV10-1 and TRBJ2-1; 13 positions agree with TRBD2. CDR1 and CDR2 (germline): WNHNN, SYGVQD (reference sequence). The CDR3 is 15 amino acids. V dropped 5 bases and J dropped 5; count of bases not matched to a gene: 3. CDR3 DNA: TGCGCCAGCAGTCGTACTAGCGGGGGGGACAATGAGCAGTTCTTC. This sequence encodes CASSRTSGGDNEQFF.

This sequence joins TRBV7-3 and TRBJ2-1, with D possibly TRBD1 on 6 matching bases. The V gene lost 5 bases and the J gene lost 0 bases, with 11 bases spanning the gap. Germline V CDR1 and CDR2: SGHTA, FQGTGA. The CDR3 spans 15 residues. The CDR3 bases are TGTGCCAGCAGCATAGACAGGAGCTCCTACAATGAGCAGTTCTTC. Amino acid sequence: CASSIDRSSYNEQFF. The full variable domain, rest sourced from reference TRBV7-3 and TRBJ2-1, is GAGVSQTPSNKVTEKGKYVELRCDPISGHTALYWYRQSLGQGPEFLIYFQGTGAADDSGLPNDRFFAVRPEGSVSTLKIQRTERGDSAVYLCASSIDRSSYNEQFFGPGTRLTVL.

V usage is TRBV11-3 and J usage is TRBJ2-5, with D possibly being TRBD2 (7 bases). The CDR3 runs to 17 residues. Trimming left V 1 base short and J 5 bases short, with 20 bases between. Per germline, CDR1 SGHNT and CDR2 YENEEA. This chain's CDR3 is CASSLGGGRGLGETQYF. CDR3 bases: TGTGCCAGCAGCTTAGGCGGGGGCAGGGGTCTTGGGGAGACCCAGTACTTC.

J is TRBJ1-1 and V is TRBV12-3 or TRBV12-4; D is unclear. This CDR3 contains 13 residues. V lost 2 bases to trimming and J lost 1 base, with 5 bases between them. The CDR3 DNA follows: TGTGCCAGCAGTTTATACAAGAACACTGAAGCTTTCTTT. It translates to CASSLYKNTEAFF.

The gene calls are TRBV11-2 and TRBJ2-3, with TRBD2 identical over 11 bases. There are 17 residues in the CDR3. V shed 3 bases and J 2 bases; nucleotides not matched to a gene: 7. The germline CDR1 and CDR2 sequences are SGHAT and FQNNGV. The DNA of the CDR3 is TGTGCCAGCAGCTTTCGCGGGACTAGCGGTCCCACAGATACGCAGTATTTT. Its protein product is CASSFRGTSGPTDTQYF.

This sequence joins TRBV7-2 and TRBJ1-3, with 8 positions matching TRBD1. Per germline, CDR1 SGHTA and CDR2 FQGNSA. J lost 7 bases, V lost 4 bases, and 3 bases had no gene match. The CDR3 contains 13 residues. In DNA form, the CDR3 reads TGTGCCAGCAGCTCCTACAGGGGGAACACCATATATTTT. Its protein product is CASSSYRGNTIYF. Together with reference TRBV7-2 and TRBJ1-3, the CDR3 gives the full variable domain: GAGVSQSPSNKVTEKGKDVELRCDPISGHTALYWYRQSLGQGLEFLIYFQGNSAPDKSGLPSDRFSAERTGGSVSTLTIQRTQQEDSAVYLCASSSYRGNTIYFGEGSWLTVV.

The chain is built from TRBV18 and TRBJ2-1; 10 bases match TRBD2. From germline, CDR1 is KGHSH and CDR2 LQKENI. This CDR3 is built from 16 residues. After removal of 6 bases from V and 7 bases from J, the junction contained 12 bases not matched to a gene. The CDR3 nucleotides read TGTGCCAGCTCCGGCATTCTAGCGGGAGTTGGGAATGAGCAGTTCTTC. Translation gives CASSGILAGVGNEQFF.

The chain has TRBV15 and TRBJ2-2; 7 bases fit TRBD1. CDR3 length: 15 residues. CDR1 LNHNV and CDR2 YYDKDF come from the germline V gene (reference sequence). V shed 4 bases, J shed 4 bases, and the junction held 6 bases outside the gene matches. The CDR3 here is CATSNPGQLTGELFF. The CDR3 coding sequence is TGTGCCACCAGCAATCCGGGACAGCTCACCGGGGAGCTGTTTTTT.

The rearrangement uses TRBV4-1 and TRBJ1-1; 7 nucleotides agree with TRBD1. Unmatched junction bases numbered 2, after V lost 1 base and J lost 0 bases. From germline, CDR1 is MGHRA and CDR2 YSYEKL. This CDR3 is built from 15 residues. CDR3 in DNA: TGCGCCAGCAGCCAAGGAGGGGGCCTGAACACTGAAGCTTTCTTT. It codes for CASSQGGGLNTEAFF.

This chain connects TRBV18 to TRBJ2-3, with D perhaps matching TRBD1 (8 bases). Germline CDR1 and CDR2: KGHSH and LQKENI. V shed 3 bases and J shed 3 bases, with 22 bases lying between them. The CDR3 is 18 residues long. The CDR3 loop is CASSPRTGREGRTDTQYF. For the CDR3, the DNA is TGTGCCAGCTCACCTCGGACAGGGAGGGAGGGTCGTACAGATACGCAGTATTTT. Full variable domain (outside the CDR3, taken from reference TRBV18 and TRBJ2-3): NAGVMQNPRHLVRRRGQEARLRCSPMKGHSHVYWYRQLPEEGLKFMVYLQKENIIDESGMPKERFSAEFPKEGPSILRIQQVVRGDSAAYFCASSPRTGREGRTDTQYFGPGTRLTVL.

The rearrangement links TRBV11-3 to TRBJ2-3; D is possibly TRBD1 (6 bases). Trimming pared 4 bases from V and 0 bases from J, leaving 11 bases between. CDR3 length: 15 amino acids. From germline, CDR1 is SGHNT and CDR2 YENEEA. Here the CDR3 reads CASSSGQTSTDTQYF. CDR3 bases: TGTGCCAGCAGCTCAGGACAGACTAGCACAGATACGCAGTATTTT.

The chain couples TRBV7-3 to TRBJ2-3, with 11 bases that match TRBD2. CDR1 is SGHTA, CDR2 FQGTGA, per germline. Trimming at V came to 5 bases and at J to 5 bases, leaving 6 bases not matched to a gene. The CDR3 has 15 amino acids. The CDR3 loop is CASSIAGGPGDTQYF. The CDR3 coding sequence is TGTGCCAGCAGCATAGCGGGAGGGCCAGGAGATACGCAGTATTTT.

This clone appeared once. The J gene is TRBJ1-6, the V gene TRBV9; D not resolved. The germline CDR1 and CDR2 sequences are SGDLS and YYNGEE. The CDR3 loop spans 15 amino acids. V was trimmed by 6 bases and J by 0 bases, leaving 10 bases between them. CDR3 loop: CASTRTSSYNSPLHF. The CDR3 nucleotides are TGTGCCAGCACCCGCACGAGCTCCTATAATTCACCCCTCCACTTT.

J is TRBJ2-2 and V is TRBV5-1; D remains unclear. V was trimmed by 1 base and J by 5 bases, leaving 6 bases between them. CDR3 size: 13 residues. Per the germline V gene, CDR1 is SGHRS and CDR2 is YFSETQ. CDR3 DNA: TGCGCCAGCAGCTTGTCCCTAACCGGGGAGCTGTTTTTT. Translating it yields CASSLSLTGELFF.

CDR3 bases: TGCGCCAGCAGCATCGGACAGACCCAAGAGACCCAGTACTTC. Translation gives CASSIGQTQETQYF. The chain joins TRBV5-1 to TRBJ2-5, with a possible D match to TRBD1 (6 bases). The CDR3 consists of 14 residues. The germline gives CDR1 SGHRS, CDR2 YFSETQ. Trimming cost V 4 bases and J 1 base, with 11 bases left between them.

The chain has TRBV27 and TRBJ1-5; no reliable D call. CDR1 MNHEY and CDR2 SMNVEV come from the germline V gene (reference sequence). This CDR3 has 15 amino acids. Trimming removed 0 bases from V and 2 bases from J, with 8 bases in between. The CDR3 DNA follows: TGTGCCAGCAGTTTATCAGTGGCGGGCAATCAGCCCCAGCATTTT. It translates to CASSLSVAGNQPQHF.

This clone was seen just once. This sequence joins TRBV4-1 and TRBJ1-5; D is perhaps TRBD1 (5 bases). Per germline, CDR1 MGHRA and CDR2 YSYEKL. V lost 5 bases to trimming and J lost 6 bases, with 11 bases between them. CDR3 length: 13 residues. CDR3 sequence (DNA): TGCGCCAGCAGCGTCGATCAGGGTCAGCCCCAGCATTTT. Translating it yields CASSVDQGQPQHF.

The CDR3 reads CASSPQGQGTDEQYF. The CDR3 nucleotides are TGTGCCAGCAGTCCGCAAGGACAGGGAACGGATGAGCAGTACTTC. V usage is TRBV2 and J usage is TRBJ2-7; 8 bases are a match to TRBD1. There are 15 residues in the CDR3. The junction had 13 bases not matched to a gene; V was cut back by 5 bases and J by 7 bases. The germline CDR1 and CDR2 sequences are SNHLY and FYNNEI.

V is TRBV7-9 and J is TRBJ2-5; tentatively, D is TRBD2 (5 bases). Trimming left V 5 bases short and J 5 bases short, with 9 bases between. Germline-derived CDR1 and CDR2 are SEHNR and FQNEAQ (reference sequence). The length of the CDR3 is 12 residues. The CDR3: CASSRGFETQYF. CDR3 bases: TGTGCCAGCAGCCGAGGGTTTGAGACCCAGTACTTC. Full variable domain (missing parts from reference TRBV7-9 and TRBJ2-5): DTGVSQNPRHKITKRGQNVTFRCDPISEHNRLYWYRQTLGQGPEFLTYFQNEAQLEKSRLLSDRFSAERPKGSFSTLEIQRTEQGDSAMYLCASSRGFETQYFGPGTRLLVL.

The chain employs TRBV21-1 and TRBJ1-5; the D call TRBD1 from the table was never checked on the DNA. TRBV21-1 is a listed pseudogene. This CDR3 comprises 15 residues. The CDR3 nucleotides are TGTGCCAGCAGCAAAAACGGCAGGGAAGATCAGCCCCAGCATTTT. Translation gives CASSKNGREDQPQHF.

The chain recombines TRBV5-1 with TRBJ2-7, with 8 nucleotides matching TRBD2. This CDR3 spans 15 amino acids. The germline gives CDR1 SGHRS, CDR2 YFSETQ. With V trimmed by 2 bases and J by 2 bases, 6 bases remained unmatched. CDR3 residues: CASSFEAGETYEQYF. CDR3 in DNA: TGCGCCAGCAGCTTCGAAGCGGGAGAAACCTACGAGCAGTACTTC.

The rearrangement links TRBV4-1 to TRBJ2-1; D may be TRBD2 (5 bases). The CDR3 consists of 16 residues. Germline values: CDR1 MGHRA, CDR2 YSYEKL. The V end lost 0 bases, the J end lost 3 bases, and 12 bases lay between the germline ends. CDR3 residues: CASSQDEAANYNEQFF. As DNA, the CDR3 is TGCGCCAGCAGCCAAGATGAAGCGGCGAACTACAATGAGCAGTTCTTC.

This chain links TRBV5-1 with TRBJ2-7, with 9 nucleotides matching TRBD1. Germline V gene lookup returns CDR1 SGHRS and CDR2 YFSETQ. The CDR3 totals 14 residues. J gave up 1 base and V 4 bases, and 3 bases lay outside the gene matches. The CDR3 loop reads CASSEDRGSYEQYF. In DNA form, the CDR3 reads TGCGCCAGCAGCGAGGACAGGGGATCCTACGAGCAGTACTTC.